Here is one T cell receptor beta chain with its context. Antigen unknown. The template for TCR beta VDJ and CDR3 sequence profiling was genomic DNA. From the reads, TCRdb called clonotypes with MiXCR, one entry per CDR3 protein. The sample has roughly 160,000 distinct CDR3 sequences, around 60% seen once; the top ten hold 45%. This sample is part of a study of CD8+CD57+ T cells in acquired aplastic anemia. Study summary: Sorted cells (CD4+ and CD8+) yielded DNA amounts that averaged about 3.1 ug. Mean read depth for CD4+ cells from healthy donors was 10 million to 14 million.

Whole-study findings and limits: It was found that nearly 30 CD8+ CDR3 sequences were shared between patients and controls.

CDR3 length: 13 residues. Germline assignment: CDR1 DFQATT and CDR2 SNEGSKA (reference sequence). With 3 bases removed from V and 1 base from J, the gap between germline ends came to 9 bases. Sequenced: sorted CD4+, CD8+, or CD8+CD57+ T cells (not recorded which) from PBMCs. The clonotype comes from a human donor in good health. V usage is TRBV20-1 and J usage is TRBJ1-1; no definite D call. CDR3 loop: CSASRVTNTEAFF. CDR3 nucleotide sequence: TGCAGTGCTAGTAGGGTAACGAACACTGAAGCTTTCTTT.